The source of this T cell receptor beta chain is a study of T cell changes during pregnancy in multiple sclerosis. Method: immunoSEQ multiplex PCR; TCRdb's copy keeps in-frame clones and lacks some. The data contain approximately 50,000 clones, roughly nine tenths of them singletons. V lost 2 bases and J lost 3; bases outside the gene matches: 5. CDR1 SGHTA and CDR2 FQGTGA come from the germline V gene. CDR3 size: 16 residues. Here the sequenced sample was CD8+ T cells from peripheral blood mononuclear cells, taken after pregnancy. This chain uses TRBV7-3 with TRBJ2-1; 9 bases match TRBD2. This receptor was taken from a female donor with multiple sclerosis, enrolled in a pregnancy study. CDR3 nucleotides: TGTGCCAGCAGCTTACGCGGGGGGGCCTTCTACAATGAGCAGTTCTTC. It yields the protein CASSLRGGAFYNEQFF. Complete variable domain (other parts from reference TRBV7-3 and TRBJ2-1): GAGVSQTPSNKVTEKGKYVELRCDPISGHTALYWYRQSLGQGPEFLIYFQGTGAADDSGLPNDRFFAVRPEGSVSTLKIQRTERGDSAVYLCASSLRGGAFYNEQFFGPGTRLTVL.